A selection of T cell receptor beta chains follows, all from one sample in a study of T-cell reconstitution after alpha-beta-depleted transplantation in children. MiXCR, run by TCRdb on the PCR reads, gives a single entry per CDR3 protein. The table records 400,000 to 500,000 distinct CDR3 sequences, roughly 11% of them present only once. This sample comprised PBMCs from the stem cell graft donor, obtained from the stem cell graft. These receptors were obtained from a human donor who donated a stem cell graft to a child with acute myeloid leukemia. Both conserved end residues are part of each CDR3. Each record gives: CDR3 protein, CDR3 DNA, V gene, D gene, J gene, clone size. D genes are given only for firm matches. Size values are once, few and many counts, or a class for expanded clones, and some rows have none.

CDR3: CASSDLGPSGGWRDLNEQFF
DNA: TGTGCCAGCAGTGATCTCGGCCCGAGCGGGGGCTGGCGGGACTTAAATGAGCAGTTCTTC
V: TRBV2
D: TRBD2
J: TRBJ2-1
size: few

CDR3: CASSSGEANQPQHF
DNA: TGCGCCAGCAGCTCTGGAGAAGCCAATCAGCCCCAGCATTTT
V: TRBV5-1
D: -
J: TRBJ1-5
size: -

CDR3: CSATLRPMGGETQYF
DNA: TGCAGTGCTACCCTTAGACCCATGGGAGGAGAGACCCAGTACTTC
V: TRBV20-1
D: -
J: TRBJ2-5
size: -

CDR3: CSASGRGFYNEQFF
DNA: TGCAGTGCTAGCGGGAGGGGGTTTTACAATGAGCAGTTCTTC
V: TRBV20-1
D: TRBD2
J: TRBJ2-1
size: many

CDR3: CSVPRTGVGTQYF
DNA: TGCAGCGTCCCCAGGACAGGGGTTGGGACCCAGTACTTC
V: TRBV29-1
D: TRBD1
J: TRBJ2-5
size: -

CDR3: CSARRQEISYNEQFF
DNA: TGCAGTGCTAGAAGACAGGAAATCTCCTACAATGAGCAGTTCTTC
V: TRBV20-1
D: -
J: TRBJ2-1
size: many

CDR3: CASKMGQGATTGELFF
DNA: TGCGCCAGCAAAATGGGGCAGGGGGCTACGACCGGGGAGCTGTTTTTT
V: TRBV5-1
D: TRBD1
J: TRBJ2-2
size: many

CDR3: CASSQGQGIRETQYF
DNA: TGTGCCAGCAGTCAGGGACAGGGGATTCGAGAGACCCAGTACTTC
V: TRBV25-1
D: TRBD1
J: TRBJ2-5
size: few

CDR3: CASSFDGSGETQYF
DNA: TGTGCCAGCAGTTTCGACGGGAGTGGGGAGACCCAGTACTTC
V: TRBV12-3/TRBV12-4
D: -
J: TRBJ2-5
size: few

CDR3: CASSPVPGAINQPQHF
DNA: TGTGCCAGCAGCCCTGTCCCTGGGGCGATTAATCAGCCCCAGCATTTT
V: TRBV27
D: -
J: TRBJ1-5
size: -

CDR3: CASSLGAGGAYNEQFF
DNA: TGCGCCAGCAGCTTGGGAGCAGGGGGCGCCTACAATGAGCAGTTCTTC
V: TRBV5-1
D: TRBD1
J: TRBJ2-1
size: -

CDR3: CASSAREDTEAFF
DNA: TGTGCCAGCAGCGCAAGGGAGGACACTGAAGCTTTCTTT
V: TRBV2
D: -
J: TRBJ1-1
size: -

CDR3: CSAGGPNTGELFF
DNA: TGCAGTGCCGGGGGCCCGAACACCGGGGAGCTGTTTTTT
V: TRBV20-1
D: -
J: TRBJ2-2
size: few

CDR3: CASSPLPPDREFPYEQYF
DNA: TGCGCCAGCAGCCCCCTACCCCCGGACAGGGAATTTCCCTACGAGCAGTACTTC
V: TRBV5-1
D: TRBD1
J: TRBJ2-7
size: few

CDR3: CASSPGLAGEGELFF
DNA: TGCGCCAGCAGCCCGGGACTAGCGGGGGAAGGGGAGCTGTTTTTT
V: TRBV5-1
D: TRBD2
J: TRBJ2-2
size: many

CDR3: CASSSRLAGNEQFF
DNA: TGCGCCAGCAGCTCAAGACTAGCGGGAAATGAGCAGTTCTTC
V: TRBV5-1
D: TRBD2
J: TRBJ2-1
size: -

CDR3: CASSFAANTEAFF
DNA: TGTGCCAGCAGTTTTGCAGCGAACACTGAAGCTTTCTTT
V: TRBV12-3/TRBV12-4
D: -
J: TRBJ1-1
size: few

CDR3: CSARGPRVAGRPYEQFF
DNA: TGCAGTGCTAGAGGCCCCCGGGTAGCGGGACGTCCCTATGAGCAGTTCTTC
V: TRBV20-1
D: TRBD2
J: TRBJ2-1
size: few

CDR3: CASSLSARDWQETQYF
DNA: TGTGCCAGCAGTTTATCCGCCAGGGATTGGCAAGAGACCCAGTACTTC
V: TRBV27
D: -
J: TRBJ2-5
size: few

CDR3: CASSGEPPKQYF
DNA: TGTGCCAGCAGTGGTGAACCGCCTAAGCAGTACTTC
V: TRBV2
D: -
J: TRBJ2-7
size: few

CDR3: CASSLAAIYGYTF
DNA: TGTGCCAGCAGCTTGGCAGCGATCTATGGCTACACCTTC
V: TRBV5-8
D: -
J: TRBJ1-2
size: many

CDR3: CASSFRGNTGELFF
DNA: TGCGCCAGCAGCTTCCGGGGGAACACCGGGGAGCTGTTTTTT
V: TRBV5-1
D: -
J: TRBJ2-2
size: many

CDR3: CASSYAPPGDTQYF
DNA: TGTGCCAGCAGTTACGCCCCCCCGGGAGATACGCAGTATTTT
V: TRBV6-5
D: -
J: TRBJ2-3
size: few

CDR3: CSVSQGADNEQFF
DNA: TGCAGCGTTTCACAGGGGGCGGACAATGAGCAGTTCTTC
V: TRBV29-1
D: TRBD1
J: TRBJ2-1
size: many

CDR3: CASSLRTGSYGYTF
DNA: TGTGCCAGCAGCCTTCGGACAGGGAGCTATGGCTACACCTTC
V: TRBV7-3
D: TRBD1
J: TRBJ1-2
size: many

CDR3: CASSRTGNNEQFF
DNA: TGTGCCAGCAGTCGGACAGGGAACAATGAGCAGTTCTTC
V: TRBV27
D: TRBD1
J: TRBJ2-1
size: many

CDR3: CASRRGSWRGSDEQFF
DNA: TGTGCCAGCAGGAGGGGGTCCTGGCGGGGTTCGGATGAGCAGTTCTTC
V: TRBV27
D: -
J: TRBJ2-1
size: -

CDR3: CSVGHSGNQPQHF
DNA: TGCAGCGTTGGACACTCTGGCAATCAGCCCCAGCATTTT
V: TRBV29-1
D: -
J: TRBJ1-5
size: many

CDR3: CASSQGAGTDNYGYTF
DNA: TGCGCCAGCAGCCAAGGGGCCGGGACGGATAACTATGGCTACACCTTC
V: TRBV4-3
D: -
J: TRBJ1-2
size: many

CDR3: CASSSGTRETQYF
DNA: TGTGCCAGCTCGTCCGGGACTAGAGAGACCCAGTACTTC
V: TRBV18
D: TRBD2
J: TRBJ2-5
size: -

CDR3: CASSLISSHEQFF
DNA: TGTGCCAGCAGTTTAATTAGTAGTCATGAGCAGTTCTTC
V: TRBV12-3/TRBV12-4
D: -
J: TRBJ2-1
size: few

CDR3: CAISESTGQAPGEQYF
DNA: TGTGCCATCAGTGAATCAACGGGACAGGCGCCTGGCGAGCAGTACTTC
V: TRBV10-3
D: TRBD1
J: TRBJ2-7
size: many

CDR3: CASSISDSPQFF
DNA: TGCGCCAGCAGCATCTCGGACAGTCCGCAGTTCTTC
V: TRBV5-1
D: -
J: TRBJ2-1
size: few

CDR3: CSVEGELAGYTSYNEQFF
DNA: TGCAGCGTTGAGGGAGAGCTAGCGGGTTACACCTCCTACAATGAGCAGTTCTTC
V: TRBV29-1
D: TRBD2
J: TRBJ2-1
size: few

CDR3: CSAWGLGGYTEAFF
DNA: TGCAGTGCTTGGGGGCTCGGGGGCTACACTGAAGCTTTCTTT
V: TRBV20-1
D: -
J: TRBJ1-1
size: -

CDR3: CASSLRGGSTGELFF
DNA: TGTGCCAGCAGCTTACGGGGGGGTTCTACCGGGGAGCTGTTTTTT
V: TRBV7-2
D: TRBD2
J: TRBJ2-2
size: -

CDR3: CSANSPGSSYEQYF
DNA: TGCAGTGCTAACTCCCCAGGGAGCTCCTACGAGCAGTACTTC
V: TRBV20-1
D: -
J: TRBJ2-7
size: -

CDR3: CSARLGGTAANYGYTF
DNA: TGCAGTGCTAGACTTGGCGGAACAGCCGCTAACTATGGCTACACCTTC
V: TRBV20-1
D: -
J: TRBJ1-2
size: few

CDR3: CASSLASVSYNEQFF
DNA: TGTGCCAGCAGCTTAGCTAGCGTATCCTACAATGAGCAGTTCTTC
V: TRBV7-9
D: -
J: TRBJ2-1
size: -

CDR3: CASRPETGELFF
DNA: TGTGCCAGCAGACCCGAGACCGGGGAGCTGTTTTTT
V: TRBV6-5
D: -
J: TRBJ2-2
size: many

CDR3: CSARPSGTSTDTQYF
DNA: TGCAGTGCTAGGCCTAGCGGGACTAGCACAGATACGCAGTATTTT
V: TRBV20-1
D: TRBD2
J: TRBJ2-3
size: few

CDR3: CASARGEVETQYF
DNA: TGTGCCAGCGCTAGGGGGGAGGTGGAGACCCAGTACTTC
V: TRBV28
D: -
J: TRBJ2-5
size: many

CDR3: CASTPWTVNTGELFF
DNA: TGTGCCAGCACCCCGTGGACCGTTAACACCGGGGAGCTGTTTTTT
V: TRBV12-3/TRBV12-4
D: -
J: TRBJ2-2
size: -

CDR3: CASSLGSGRRTDTQYF
DNA: TGCGCCAGCAGCTTGGGGTCAGGGCGTCGCACAGATACGCAGTATTTT
V: TRBV5-1
D: -
J: TRBJ2-3
size: few

CDR3: CAISESGPQETQYF
DNA: TGTGCCATCAGTGAGTCGGGTCCGCAAGAGACCCAGTACTTC
V: TRBV10-3
D: -
J: TRBJ2-5
size: many

CDR3: CASSSNGLETQYF
DNA: TGTGCCAGCAGCTCTAACGGGCTGGAGACCCAGTACTTC
V: TRBV11-2
D: -
J: TRBJ2-5
size: -

CDR3: CASSPPGLAYNEQFF
DNA: TGTGCCAGCAGTCCCCCGGGACTAGCGTACAATGAGCAGTTCTTC
V: TRBV12-3/TRBV12-4
D: TRBD2
J: TRBJ2-1
size: many

CDR3: CASSLVGPRNTEAFF
DNA: TGTGCCAGCAGCTTAGTCGGGCCGCGCAACACTGAAGCTTTCTTT
V: TRBV7-8
D: -
J: TRBJ1-1
size: -

CDR3: CSVVISGSYNEQFF
DNA: TGCAGCGTTGTAATTAGCGGGAGCTACAATGAGCAGTTCTTC
V: TRBV29-1
D: TRBD2
J: TRBJ2-1
size: -

CDR3: CASSFGTGSGDTQYF
DNA: TGTGCTAGCAGCTTCGGGACAGGGTCGGGAGATACGCAGTATTTT
V: TRBV7-7
D: TRBD1
J: TRBJ2-3
size: few

CDR3: CASSPGIGDGNTIYF
DNA: TGTGCCAGCTCACCAGGGATTGGGGATGGAAACACCATATATTTT
V: TRBV18
D: -
J: TRBJ1-3
size: few

CDR3: CSARDTRINTGELFF
DNA: TGCAGTGCTAGAGATACAAGGATTAACACCGGGGAGCTGTTTTTT
V: TRBV20-1
D: -
J: TRBJ2-2
size: few

CDR3: CSVGTAGTDTQYF
DNA: TGCAGCGTTGGGACCGCGGGCACAGATACGCAGTATTTT
V: TRBV29-1
D: -
J: TRBJ2-3
size: many

CDR3: CSVGSGTRYGYTF
DNA: TGCAGCGTTGGATCCGGGACGAGGTATGGCTACACCTTC
V: TRBV29-1
D: -
J: TRBJ1-2
size: -

CDR3: CASSSTTTLQETQYF
DNA: TGTGCCAGCAGTTCTACTACTACTCTGCAAGAGACCCAGTACTTC
V: TRBV12-3/TRBV12-4
D: -
J: TRBJ2-5
size: many

CDR3: CASTPPGMNTEAFF
DNA: TGTGCCAGCACCCCCCCCGGGATGAACACTGAAGCTTTCTTT
V: TRBV6-2/TRBV6-3
D: -
J: TRBJ1-1
size: few

CDR3: CASSLWFDGEAFF
DNA: TGTGCCAGCAGCTTATGGTTCGACGGTGAAGCTTTCTTT
V: TRBV7-2
D: -
J: TRBJ1-1
size: -

CDR3: CASSLEPSGTSYNEQFF
DNA: TGTGCCAGCAGCTTAGAGCCTAGCGGCACCTCCTACAATGAGCAGTTCTTC
V: TRBV7-9
D: TRBD2
J: TRBJ2-1
size: few

CDR3: CASSSRALGTEAFF
DNA: TGTGCCAGCAGCTCCCGGGCGTTGGGCACTGAAGCTTTCTTT
V: TRBV14
D: -
J: TRBJ1-1
size: -

CDR3: CASSLRLGGGRDEQFF
DNA: TGTGCCAGCAGTTTACGTCTCGGTGGGGGAAGGGATGAGCAGTTCTTC
V: TRBV28
D: -
J: TRBJ2-1
size: -